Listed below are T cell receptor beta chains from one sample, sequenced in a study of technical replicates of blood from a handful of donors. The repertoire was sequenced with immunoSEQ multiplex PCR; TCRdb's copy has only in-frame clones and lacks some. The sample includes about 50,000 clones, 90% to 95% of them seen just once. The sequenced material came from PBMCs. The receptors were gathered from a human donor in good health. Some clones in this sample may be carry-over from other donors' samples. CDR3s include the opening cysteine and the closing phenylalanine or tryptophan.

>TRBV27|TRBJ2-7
CASRPGTGALGNYEQYF
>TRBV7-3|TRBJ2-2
CASSLSLQTNTGELFF
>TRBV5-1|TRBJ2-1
CASSLVGQGQYNEQFF
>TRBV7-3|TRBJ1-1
CASSLSGGRTEAFF
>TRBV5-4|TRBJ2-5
CASSLTSGSFVEETQYF
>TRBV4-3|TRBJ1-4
CASSQGTVNEKLFF
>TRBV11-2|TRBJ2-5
CASSLDEQVTQYF
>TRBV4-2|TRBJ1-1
CASSPGDRGNTEAFF
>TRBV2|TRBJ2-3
CASSAKGASTDTQYF
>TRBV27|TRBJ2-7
CASSSSGSEQYF
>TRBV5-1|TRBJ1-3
CASSVGISGNTIYF
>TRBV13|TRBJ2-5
CASSLGGSLETQYF
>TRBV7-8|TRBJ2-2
CASSLWVASGGGTGELFF
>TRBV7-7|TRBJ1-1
CASSSGANTEAFF
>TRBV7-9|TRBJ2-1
CASSLSASGGEQFF
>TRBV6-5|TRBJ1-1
CASSQDRGREAFF
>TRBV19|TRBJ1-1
CASTDTGGGAEAFF
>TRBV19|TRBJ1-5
CASSTGGGQPQHF
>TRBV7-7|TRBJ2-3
CASSLLAGGTDTQYF
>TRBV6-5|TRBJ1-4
CASSYDRTISEKLFF